Each of the 10 T cell receptor beta chains below was sequenced from the same sample in a study of cytomegalovirus exposure and HLA in healthy donors (dated by TCRdb to the late 2010s). Library preparation was by the immunoSEQ multiplex PCR assay. For the multiplex PCR, a mixture combining 60 forward primers for TCR Vbeta segments and 13 reverse primers for TCR Jbeta segments was used. TCRdb limited this immuneACCESS table to in-frame rearrangements with V and J called. A share of clones is missing; checked studies link under half to unresolved V genes, and the rest is unexplained. The sample has fewer than 150,000 clones on record, approximately 60% of them singletons. Together, the top ten hold approximately 1.6% of the sample. Sequenced material: PBMCs. These receptors were taken from a human donor in good health.

This clone was detected a few times. The chain is built from TRBV27 and TRBJ1-1; tentative D call: TRBD1 (5 bases). From germline, CDR1 is MNHEY and CDR2 SMNVEV (reference sequence). The CDR3 totals 16 residues. The ends were cut back, 2 bases at V and 3 bases at J, with 16 bases in the middle. The CDR3 DNA sequence: TGTGCCAGCAGTTTAATGTTGCCAGGGTGGGACACTGAAGCTTTCTTT. Its protein product is CASSLMLPGWDTEAFF.

DNA of the CDR3: TGTGCCAGCAGGAGCGGGAGGGCCATGGGCGGGGAGCTGTTTTTT. This sequence encodes CASRSGRAMGGELFF. This chain joins TRBV5-5 and TRBJ2-2, with 10 nucleotides matching TRBD2. Unmatched junction bases numbered 8, after V lost 5 bases and J lost 7 bases. Germline loops: CDR1 SGHKS, CDR2 YYEKEE (reference sequence). The CDR3 runs 15 residues. Using reference TRBV5-5 and TRBJ2-2 for the parts outside the CDR3, the full variable domain is DAGVTQSPTHLIKTRGQQVTLRCSPISGHKSVSWYQQVLGQGPQFIFQYYEKEERGRGNFPDRFSARQFPNYSSELNVNALLLGDSALYLCASRSGRAMGGELFFGEGSRLTVL.

The chain uses TRBV28 and TRBJ2-3; D may be TRBD2 (6 bases). CDR1 and CDR2 from the germline V gene are MDHEN and SYDVKM. With 10 bases removed from V and 6 bases from J, the gap between germline ends came to 17 bases. The CDR3 is made up of 13 amino acids. DNA of the CDR3: TGTGCCACGATTAAAGAGGCGGGGGATACGCAGTATTTT. This sequence encodes CATIKEAGDTQYF.

This chain joins TRBV7-2 and TRBJ1-2; TRBD1 matches at 10 bases. Germline V gene sequence: CDR1 SGHTA, CDR2 FQGNSA. The CDR3 is 15 residues long. Trimming cost V 1 base and J 7 bases; bases outside gene matches: 6. The DNA for the CDR3 is TGTGCCAGCAGCTTAGGCCGGACAGGGGGTGGTGGCTACACCTTC. Amino acid sequence: CASSLGRTGGGGYTF. Full variable domain (missing parts from reference TRBV7-2 and TRBJ1-2): GAGVSQSPSNKVTEKGKDVELRCDPISGHTALYWYRQSLGQGLEFLIYFQGNSAPDKSGLPSDRFSAERTGGSVSTLTIQRTQQEDSAVYLCASSLGRTGGGGYTFGSGTRLTVV.

This chain joins TRBV13 and TRBJ2-5; TRBD1 might be the D (5 bases). The last part of the DNA fits TRBJ2-7 better; the J call may be wrong. Germline CDR1 reads PRHDT; CDR2 reads FYEKMQ (reference sequence). The CDR3 has 12 residues. The CDR3 protein is CASSSQGREQYF. CDR3 nucleotides: TGTGCCAGCAGCTCCCAGGGCCGCGAGCAGTACTTC.

This clone has just a few counts. The rearrangement links TRBV9 to TRBJ2-1, with TRBD2 identical over 7 bases. V lost 0 bases and J lost 5; bases outside the gene matches: 8. This CDR3 has 16 amino acids. In germline, CDR1 is SGDLS, CDR2 YYNGEE. The CDR3, as DNA: TGTGCCAGCAGCGTAGCTACCGGGCTAGCGGACAATGAGCAGTTCTTC. Its translation: CASSVATGLADNEQFF.

As for this clone: This CDR3 is also generated by other DNA sequences in the sample. The genes are TRBV4-1 and TRBJ2-7; possibly TRBD2 for D (6 bases). Germline V gives CDR1 MGHRA, CDR2 YSYEKL. V was shortened by 3 bases and J by 4 bases, with 7 bases between the two germline ends. This CDR3 comprises 12 residues. The DNA of the CDR3 is TGCGCCAGCAGCCAGGGGGGTTACGAGCAGTACTTC. Its translation: CASSQGGYEQYF.

This chain uses TRBV29-1 with TRBJ1-2; TRBD1 matches at 8 bases. Germline assignment: CDR1 SQVTM and CDR2 ANQGSEA. V trimming: 4 bases; J trimming: 5 bases; junction bases outside the gene matches: 6. The CDR3 totals 13 residues. The CDR3 is CSVGGQGGYGYTF. Here the CDR3 DNA reads TGCAGCGTTGGAGGACAGGGAGGGTATGGCTACACCTTC.

The gene calls are TRBV10-1 and TRBJ2-3, with a tentative D call TRBD1 (5 bases). The CDR3 is made up of 14 amino acids. The V gene's germline CDR1 is WNHNN and CDR2 SYGVQD (reference sequence). Deletions cut 4 bases from V and 8 bases from J, with 16 bases between. The CDR3 sequence is CASSGRDILVTQYF. In DNA form, the CDR3 reads TGCGCCAGCAGTGGCAGGGATATACTGGTTACGCAGTATTTT.

This clone came up once. The chain carries TRBV5-1 and TRBJ2-2; 11 nucleotides match TRBD1. This CDR3 has 15 residues. CDR1 and CDR2 from the germline V gene are SGHRS and YFSETQ. Germline trimming cut 5 bases from V and 4 bases from J; bases unmatched to any gene: 4. The CDR3 sequence: CASRGQGGSTGELFF. The CDR3 region has the DNA TGCGCCAGCAGGGGACAGGGGGGATCCACCGGGGAGCTGTTTTTT.